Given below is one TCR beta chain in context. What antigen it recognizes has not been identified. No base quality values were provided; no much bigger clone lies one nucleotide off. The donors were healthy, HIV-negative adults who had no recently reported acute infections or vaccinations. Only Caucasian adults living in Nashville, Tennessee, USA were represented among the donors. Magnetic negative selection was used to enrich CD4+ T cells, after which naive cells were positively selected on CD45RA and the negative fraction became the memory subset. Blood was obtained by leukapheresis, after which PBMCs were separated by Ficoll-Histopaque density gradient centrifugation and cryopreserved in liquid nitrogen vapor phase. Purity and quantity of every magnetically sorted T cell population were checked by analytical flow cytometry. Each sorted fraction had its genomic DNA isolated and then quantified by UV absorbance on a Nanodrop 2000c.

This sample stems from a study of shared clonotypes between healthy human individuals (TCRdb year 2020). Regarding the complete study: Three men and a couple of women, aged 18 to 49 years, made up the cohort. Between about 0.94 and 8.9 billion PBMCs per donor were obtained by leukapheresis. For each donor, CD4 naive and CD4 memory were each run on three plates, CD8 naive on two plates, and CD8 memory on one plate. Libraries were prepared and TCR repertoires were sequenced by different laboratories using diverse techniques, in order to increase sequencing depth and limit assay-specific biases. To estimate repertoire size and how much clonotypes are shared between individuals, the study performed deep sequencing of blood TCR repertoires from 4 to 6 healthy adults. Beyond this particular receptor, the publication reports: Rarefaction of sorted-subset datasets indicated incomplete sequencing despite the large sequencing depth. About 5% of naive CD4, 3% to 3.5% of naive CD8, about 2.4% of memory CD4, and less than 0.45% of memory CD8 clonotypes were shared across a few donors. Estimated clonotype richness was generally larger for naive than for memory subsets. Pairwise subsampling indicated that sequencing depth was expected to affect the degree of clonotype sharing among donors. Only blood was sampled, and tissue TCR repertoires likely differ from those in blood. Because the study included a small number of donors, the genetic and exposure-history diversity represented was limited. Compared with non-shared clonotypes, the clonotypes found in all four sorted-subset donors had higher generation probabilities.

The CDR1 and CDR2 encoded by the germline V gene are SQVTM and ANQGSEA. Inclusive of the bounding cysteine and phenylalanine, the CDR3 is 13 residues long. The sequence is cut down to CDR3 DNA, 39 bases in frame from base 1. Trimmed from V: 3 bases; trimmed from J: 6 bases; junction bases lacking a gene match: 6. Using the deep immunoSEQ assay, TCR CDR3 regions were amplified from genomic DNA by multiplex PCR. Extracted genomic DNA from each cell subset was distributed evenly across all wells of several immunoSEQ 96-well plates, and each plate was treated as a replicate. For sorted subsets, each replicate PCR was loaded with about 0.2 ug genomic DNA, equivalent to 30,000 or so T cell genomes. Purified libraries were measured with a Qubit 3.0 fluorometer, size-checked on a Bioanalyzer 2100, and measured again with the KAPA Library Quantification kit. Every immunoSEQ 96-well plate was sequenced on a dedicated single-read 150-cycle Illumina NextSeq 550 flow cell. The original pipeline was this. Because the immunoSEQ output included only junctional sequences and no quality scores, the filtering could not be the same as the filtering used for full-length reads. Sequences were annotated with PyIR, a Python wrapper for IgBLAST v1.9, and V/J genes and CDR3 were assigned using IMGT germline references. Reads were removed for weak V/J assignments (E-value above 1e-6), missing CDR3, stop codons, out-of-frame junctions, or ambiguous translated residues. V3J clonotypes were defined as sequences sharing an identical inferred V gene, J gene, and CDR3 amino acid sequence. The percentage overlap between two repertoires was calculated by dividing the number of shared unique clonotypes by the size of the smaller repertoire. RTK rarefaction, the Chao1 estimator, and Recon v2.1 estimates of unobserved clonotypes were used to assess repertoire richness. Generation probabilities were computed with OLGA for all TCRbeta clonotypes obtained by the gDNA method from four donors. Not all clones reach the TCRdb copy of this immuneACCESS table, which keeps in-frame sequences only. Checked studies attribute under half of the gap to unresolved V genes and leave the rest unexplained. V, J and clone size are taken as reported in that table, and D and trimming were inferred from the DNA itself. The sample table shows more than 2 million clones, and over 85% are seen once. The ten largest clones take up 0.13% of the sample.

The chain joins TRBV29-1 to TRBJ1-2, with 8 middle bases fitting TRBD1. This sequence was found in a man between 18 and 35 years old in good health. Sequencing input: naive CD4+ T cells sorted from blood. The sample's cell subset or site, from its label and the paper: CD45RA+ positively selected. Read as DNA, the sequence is TGCAGCGTTGACAACAGGGGGATGAATGGCTACACCTTC. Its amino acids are CSVDNRGMNGYTF.